A selection of T cell receptor beta chains follows, all from one sample in a study of T cells in Graves' hyperthyroidism and ophthalmopathy. In TCRdb, the multiplex PCR reads were re-called with MiXCR into one record per CDR3 protein. This sample has about 210,000 distinct CDR3 sequences, with 17% found just once. The sequencing sample was made of blood. Receptors originate from a man between 50 and 59 years old with Graves' hyperthyroidism. Both conserved end residues are part of each CDR3. Each record gives: D gene, J gene, V gene, clone size, CDR3 protein, CDR3 DNA. A D gene is named only where the DNA matches it firmly. For some rows the clone size is stated as once, few or many, or as a class when expanded; others skip it.

NA	TRBJ2-7	TRBV28	many	CASSRGDTKFHEQYF	TGTGCCAGCAGTAGGGGCGACACTAAGTTCCACGAGCAGTACTTC
NA	TRBJ2-2	TRBV20-1	many	CSSTINTGELFF	TGCAGTTCGACAATTAACACCGGGGAGCTGTTTTTT
TRBD2	TRBJ2-3	TRBV5-1	few	CASSPGTSGNPTDTQYF	TGCGCCAGCAGCCCTGGGACTAGCGGTAACCCCACAGATACGCAGTATTTT
NA	TRBJ2-1	TRBV11-3	many	CASSLGVDGSFANEQFF	TGTGCCAGCAGCTTAGGGGTTGACGGGAGTTTCGCGAATGAGCAGTTCTTC
TRBD1	TRBJ1-2	TRBV10-3	few	CAMRTGAEGYTF	TGTGCCATGCGGACAGGGGCGGAAGGCTACACCTTC
NA	TRBJ2-2	TRBV5-8	many	CASSLTTSHAGELFF	TGTGCCAGCAGCTTGACCACTAGTCATGCCGGGGAGCTGTTTTTT
TRBD1	TRBJ2-2	TRBV2	NA	CASSVRQGASYTGELFF	TGTGCCAGCAGTGTAAGACAGGGGGCTAGTTACACCGGGGAGCTGTTTTTT
TRBD1	TRBJ1-3	TRBV2	NA	CASRATQGDGNTIYF	TGTGCCAGCAGAGCTACTCAGGGGGACGGAAACACCATATATTTT
TRBD2	TRBJ2-5	TRBV28	many	CASTRAGGLAGVRVQETQYF	TGTGCCAGCACCCGGGCCGGGGGACTAGCGGGAGTGAGAGTACAAGAGACCCAGTACTTC
NA	TRBJ1-1	TRBV11-3	many	CASSLADSLNTEAFF	TGTGCCAGCAGCTTAGCCGACAGCTTGAACACTGAAGCTTTCTTT
TRBD2	TRBJ2-7	TRBV24-1	few	CATSSGRGTYEQYF	TGTGCCACGTCTAGCGGGAGGGGGACCTACGAGCAGTACTTC
NA	TRBJ2-2	TRBV7-8	many	CASSSRGHANTGELFF	TGTGCCAGCAGTTCCAGGGGTCACGCGAACACCGGGGAGCTGTTTTTT
TRBD1	TRBJ1-2	TRBV20-1	few	CSYDRGLVNYGYTF	TGCAGTTACGACAGGGGGCTAGTTAACTATGGCTACACCTTC
TRBD1	TRBJ2-7	TRBV20-1	few	CSASWTTGVNEQYF	TGCAGTGCTAGTTGGACGACAGGGGTCAACGAGCAGTACTTC
NA	TRBJ1-1	TRBV18	many	CASKPFSDSTEAFF	TGTGCCAGCAAGCCTTTTTCAGACTCCACTGAAGCTTTCTTT
NA	TRBJ1-2	TRBV11-2	NA	CASTPLRQAGIRYGYTF	TGTGCCAGCACCCCATTACGGCAGGCCGGGATCCGCTATGGCTACACCTTC
TRBD1	TRBJ2-7	TRBV5-1	NA	CASSYDRVHEQYF	TGCGCCAGCAGCTACGACAGGGTCCACGAGCAGTACTTC
NA	TRBJ2-3	TRBV7-2	many	CASSLAPGGGGDTQYF	TGTGCCAGCAGCTTAGCCCCGGGAGGGGGCGGGGATACGCAGTATTTT
NA	TRBJ2-1	TRBV11-1	NA	CASSLYREQFF	TGTGCCAGCAGCTTATATCGGGAGCAGTTCTTC
TRBD1	TRBJ1-1	TRBV20-1	few	CSARPGQEDTEAFF	TGCAGTGCTAGACCCGGACAGGAGGACACTGAAGCTTTCTTT
TRBD2	TRBJ2-1	TRBV6-1	few	CASSRPGLADNEQFF	TGTGCCAGCAGTCGCCCGGGACTAGCGGACAATGAGCAGTTCTTC
NA	TRBJ2-1	TRBV7-3	many	CASSVGQGSFYEQFF	TGTGCCAGCAGCGTTGGGCAGGGCAGTTTCTATGAGCAGTTCTTC
NA	TRBJ1-2	TRBV5-1	NA	CASNLDGGIGYTF	TGCGCCAGCAACTTGGACGGGGGAATTGGCTACACCTTC
TRBD2	TRBJ2-1	TRBV20-1	NA	CSATTGTSGNEQFF	TGCAGTGCTACCACCGGGACTAGCGGGAATGAGCAGTTCTTC
TRBD2	TRBJ2-5	TRBV7-3	NA	CASSASGSGRETQYF	TGTGCCAGCAGCGCCTCGGGTAGCGGGAGAGAGACCCAGTACTTC
NA	TRBJ2-1	TRBV20-1	few	CSASVGTLAYNEQFF	TGCAGTGCTAGTGTTGGGACTCTCGCCTACAATGAGCAGTTCTTC
NA	TRBJ1-1	TRBV10-3	NA	CASQPGTNTEAFF	TGTGCCTCTCAGCCAGGGACGAACACTGAAGCTTTCTTT
NA	TRBJ1-6	TRBV6-5	NA	CASSYSGLDNSPLHF	TGTGCCAGCAGTTATTCGGGGTTGGATAATTCACCCCTCCACTTT
NA	TRBJ2-7	TRBV2	few	CASSLLSYEQYF	TGTGCCAGCAGCCTACTCTCCTACGAGCAGTACTTC
TRBD2	TRBJ2-3	TRBV7-9	few	CASSLALGGSLGTDTQYF	TGTGCCAGCAGCTTAGCGCTGGGCGGGAGTCTTGGCACAGATACGCAGTATTTT
TRBD1	TRBJ1-3	TRBV27	few	CASRAGGSGNTIYF	TGTGCCAGCCGTGCAGGGGGCTCTGGAAACACCATATATTTT
NA	TRBJ2-7	TRBV5-1	NA	CASSFKQGGYEQYF	TGCGCCAGCAGCTTTAAACAGGGTGGCTACGAGCAGTACTTC
NA	TRBJ2-1	TRBV28	many	CASNSGSYNEQFF	TGTGCCAGCAATTCGGGCTCCTACAATGAGCAGTTCTTC
TRBD1	TRBJ2-2	TRBV30	NA	CAWSPRTGYTGELFF	TGTGCCTGGAGTCCGAGGACAGGTTACACCGGGGAGCTGTTTTTT
NA	TRBJ1-4	TRBV5-5	many	CASSSRVFNEKLFF	TGTGCCAGCAGCTCTAGGGTGTTTAATGAAAAACTGTTTTTT
NA	TRBJ1-1	TRBV10-2	NA	CASSDFDTEAFF	TGCGCCAGCAGTGACTTCGACACTGAAGCTTTCTTT
TRBD1	TRBJ2-1	TRBV5-1	few	CASSSGTGDLNEQFF	TGCGCCAGCAGTTCCGGGACAGGGGACCTCAATGAGCAGTTCTTC
NA	TRBJ2-7	TRBV20-1	many	CSARDSGLTYEQYF	TGCAGTGCTAGAGACTCGGGCCTGACCTACGAGCAGTACTTC
NA	TRBJ2-7	TRBV6-1	many	CASSERLDLGEQYF	TGTGCCAGCAGTGAAAGGCTAGACCTTGGCGAGCAGTACTTC
NA	TRBJ2-2	TRBV12-3/TRBV12-4	many	CASSLRSDGELFF	TGTGCCAGCAGTTTAAGGTCCGACGGGGAGCTGTTTTTT
NA	TRBJ1-2	TRBV20-1	many	CSAEGNYGYTF	TGCAGTGCAGAGGGTAACTATGGCTACACCTTC
TRBD1	TRBJ1-5	TRBV2	few	CASTGGQGPNQPQHF	TGTGCCAGCACCGGGGGACAGGGGCCTAATCAGCCCCAGCATTTT